The present T cell receptor beta chain was sequenced within a study of sequential checkpoint blockade in melanoma. Across the whole study: Patients were randomized 1:1 to nivolumab-then-ipilimumab or ipilimumab-then-nivolumab first-line. After both sequences, patients received maintenance nivolumab.

Trimming shortened V by 5 bases and J by 4 bases, and 14 bases separated the two germline ends. Germline assignment: CDR1 SEHNR and CDR2 FQNEAQ (reference sequence). The CDR3 contains 14 residues. Specified treatment: randomized to nivolumab then ipilimumab (arm A) or the reverse (arm B). DNA-damaging chemotherapy had not been given to any patient beforehand. Sorted cells were live CD3+CD8+, lacking CD19 and CD56, from PBMCs. This clone appeared a single time. Profiled with immunoSEQ multiplex PCR; TCRdb holds only in-frame clones, not every one. The sample contains about 32,000 clones, 82% of which appear only once.

Sequenced here: CD8+ T cells sorted from blood (inferred from file names), sampled from a patient given nivolumab and ipilimumab in sequence. This chain connects TRBV7-9 to TRBJ2-5, with TRBD2 as a possible D gene (7 bases). This clonotype was sampled from a human donor with melanoma. CDR3: CASSLHRGGETQYF. The DNA for the CDR3 is TGTGCCAGCAGCCTCCATAGGGGGGGAGAGACCCAGTACTTC.